In its sample, the clone carrying this T cell receptor (beta chain) ranks as medium-sized (0.01 to 0.1%). Its antigen is not known. This entry belongs to a study of OX40 agonist ivuxolimab in advanced cancers. The wider study: Given to patients was ivuxolimab, an agonistic anti-OX40 (CD134) antibody. Under the entry rules, prior anti-PD-1, anti-PD-L1 or anti-CTLA-4 therapy was allowed, and about 40% had some. Study findings and constraints: Average numbers of expanded clones were greater in CD8+ T cells than in CD4+.

Clones were read by immunoSEQ multiplex PCR, and TCRdb kept only the in-frame ones, dropping some. The data contain approximately 77,000 clones, about 90% of them singletons. The sample was CD4+ or CD8+ T cells sorted from blood, taken in a trial of the OX40 agonist ivuxolimab. The origin of this receptor is an adult with an advanced solid tumor such as melanoma, head and neck, liver or kidney cancer.

Here the CDR3 DNA reads TGTGCCAGCAGCTTAGACTGGATTGAGCAGTTCTTC. It is translated as CASSLDWIEQFF. The genes are TRBV7-2 and TRBJ2-1, with D unclear. V was pared by 1 base and J by 9 bases, with 7 bases between. This CDR3 contains 12 residues. Germline CDR1 SGHTA, CDR2 FQGNSA.